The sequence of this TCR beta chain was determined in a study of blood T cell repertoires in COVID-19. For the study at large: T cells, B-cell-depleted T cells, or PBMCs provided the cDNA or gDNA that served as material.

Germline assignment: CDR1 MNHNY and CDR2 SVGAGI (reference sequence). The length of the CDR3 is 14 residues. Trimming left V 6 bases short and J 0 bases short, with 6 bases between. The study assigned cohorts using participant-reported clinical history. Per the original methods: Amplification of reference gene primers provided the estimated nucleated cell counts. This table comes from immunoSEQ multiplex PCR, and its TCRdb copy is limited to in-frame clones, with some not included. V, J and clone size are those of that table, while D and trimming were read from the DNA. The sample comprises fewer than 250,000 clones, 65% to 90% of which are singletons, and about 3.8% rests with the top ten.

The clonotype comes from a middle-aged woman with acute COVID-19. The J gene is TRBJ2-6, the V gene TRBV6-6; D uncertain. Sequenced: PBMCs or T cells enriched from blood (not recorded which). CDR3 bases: TGTGCCAGCAGGCGGTCCTCTGGGGCCAACGTCCTGACTTTC. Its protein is CASRRSSGANVLTF.